The 24 T cell receptor beta chains in this list originate from one sample, sequenced in a study of vaccination effects on CD4 cells after COVID-19. With the ViraFEST assay, the study expanded antigen-specific CD4+ T cells using viral peptide pools, then sequenced them. Following culture for about 11 days, CD4+ T cells were isolated. Participants were given two doses of BNT162b2 or mRNA-1273 vaccine. These TCRs are of unknown antigen specificity. Assay used: immunoSEQ multiplex PCR; TCRdb lists only in-frame clones, some missing. The sample lists 84,000 or so clones; under 80% were seen once. The specimen was CD4+ T cells from PBMCs cultured with HCoV-OC43 spike peptides, collected after COVID-19 vaccination. Stated subset: HCoV-OC43 spike overlapping peptide pool stimulation. The receptors originated from a human donor who received a COVID-19 vaccine.

The chain employs TRBV19 and TRBJ2-1, with TRBD2 matching 14 bases. CDR3 length equals 18 residues. J was trimmed by 8 bases and V by 4 bases; bases with no gene match: 13. CDR1 is LNHDA and CDR2 is SQIVND in the germline V gene (reference sequence). The CDR3 sequence: CASSTRSLTSGGAYEQFF. CDR3 bases: TGTGCCAGTAGTACCCGCTCCCTGACTAGCGGGGGGGCGTATGAGCAGTTCTTC.

The genes are TRBV5-1 and TRBJ2-6; D not resolved. Between the trimmed V and J ends, which lost 0 bases and 1 base, there was a span of 11 bases. The CDR3 covers 17 residues. The V gene's germline CDR1 is SGHRS and CDR2 YFSETQ. The CDR3 region has the DNA TGCGCCAGCAGCTTGGCTGGGTTATCATCTGGGGCCAACGTCCTGACTTTC. This gives the protein CASSLAGLSSGANVLTF. The entire variable domain, with the rest obtained from reference TRBV5-1 and TRBJ2-6, is as follows: KAGVTQTPRYLIKTRGQQVTLSCSPISGHRSVSWYQQTPGQGLQFLFEYFSETQRNKGNFPGRFSGRQFSNSRSEMNVSTLELGDSALYLCASSLAGLSSGANVLTFGAGSRLTVL.

V is TRBV9 and J is TRBJ2-1; 10 bases agree with TRBD1. Germline V gene data show CDR1 as SGDLS and CDR2 as YYNGEE. The V segment lost 4 bases and the J segment 9 bases; nucleotides outside the gene matches: 13. This CDR3 has 16 residues. CDR3 bases: TGTGCCAGCAGCCCTCGAGGGACAGGGGCAGAGGGTGAGCAGTTCTTC. Translating it yields CASSPRGTGAEGEQFF. The full variable domain, in which reference TRBV9 and TRBJ2-1 provide the parts outside the CDR3, is DSGVTQTPKHLITATGQRVTLRCSPRSGDLSVYWYQQSLDQGLQFLIQYYNGEERAKGNILERFSAQQFPDLHSELNLSSLELGDSALYFCASSPRGTGAEGEQFFGPGTRLTVL.

The chain has TRBV30 and TRBJ1-4; no firm D call. The V end lost 2 bases, the J end lost 5 bases, and 9 bases lay between the germline ends. There are 13 residues in the CDR3. Germline CDR1 is GTSNPN and CDR2 is SVGIG (reference sequence). The CDR3 here is CAWSTNGNEKLFF. The CDR3 DNA sequence: TGTGCCTGGAGTACCAACGGGAATGAAAAACTGTTTTTT.

The chain couples TRBV7-2 to TRBJ1-6, with D perhaps matching TRBD1 (6 bases). V shed 4 bases and J shed 9 bases, with 16 bases lying between them. The germline CDR1 and CDR2 sequences are SGHTA and FQGNSA. This CDR3 has 15 residues. DNA of the CDR3: TGTGCCAGCAGCTCCGTTCCTCAAGGGGGTTCACCCCTCCACTTT. Translated: CASSSVPQGGSPLHF.

The J gene is TRBJ2-2, the V gene TRBV6-5, with TRBD2 identical over 8 bases. The germline V gene encodes CDR1 MNHEY and CDR2 SVGAGI. Trimming removed 2 bases from V and 7 bases from J; junction bases left unmatched: 6. The CDR3 has 15 amino acids. CDR3 bases: TGTGCCAGCAGTTACGGGCGGGGGGCAGGCGGGGAGCTGTTTTTT. Translating gives CASSYGRGAGGELFF.

The rearrangement links TRBV7-2 to TRBJ2-5, with a tentative D call TRBD2 (5 bases). There are 14 residues in the CDR3. V was trimmed by 3 bases and J by 4 bases, leaving 12 bases between them. Germline lookup yields CDR1 SGHTA and CDR2 FQGNSA. The CDR3 sequence is CASSLRASGETQYF. CDR3 DNA sequence: TGTGCCAGCAGCTTGCGGGCCTCCGGAGAGACCCAGTACTTC.

The chain recombines TRBV12-3 or TRBV12-4 with TRBJ1-1; D unresolved. The CDR3 length is 13 residues. V was trimmed by 6 bases and J by 1 base, leaving 9 bases between them. CDR3 loop: CASSSDRNTEAFF. CDR3 nucleotides: TGTGCCAGCAGCAGTGATAGGAACACTGAAGCTTTCTTT.

V gene TRBV5-1 combines with J gene TRBJ2-5; 8 bases align to TRBD1. The germline CDR1 and CDR2 sequences are SGHRS and YFSETQ. The CDR3 consists of 16 residues. The junction had 7 bases not matched to a gene; V was cut back by 3 bases and J by 0 bases. DNA of the CDR3: TGCGCCAGCAGCTCGGTGGACAGGGCTAACCAAGAGACCCAGTACTTC. Residues: CASSSVDRANQETQYF.

This clone showed up just a few times. The chain employs TRBV19 and TRBJ2-1, with D possibly being TRBD2 (7 bases). The CDR3 contains 17 residues. The V end was cut by 1 base, the J end by 1 base, with 14 bases between. Germline loops: CDR1 LNHDA, CDR2 SQIVND (reference sequence). DNA for the CDR3: TGTGCCAGTAGTATAGCCCAGGGGCGGGGGTCCTACAATGAGCAGTTCTTC. This gives the protein CASSIAQGRGSYNEQFF.

This rearrangement joins TRBV6-5 to TRBJ2-2, with 9 bases matching TRBD1. The germline CDR1 and CDR2 sequences are MNHEY and SVGAGI. Trimming cost V 2 bases and J 4 bases; bases outside gene matches: 2. The CDR3 runs 15 residues. This CDR3 is CASSYGDRVTGELFF. CDR3 coding DNA: TGTGCCAGCAGTTACGGGGACAGGGTCACCGGGGAGCTGTTTTTT.

This clone has only one observation. The rearrangement links TRBV19 to TRBJ1-2, with 9 bases that match TRBD1. The CDR3 consists of 15 residues. Per germline, CDR1 LNHDA and CDR2 SQIVND (reference sequence). V trimming: 2 bases; J trimming: 4 bases; junction bases outside the gene matches: 5. CDR3 loop: CASSIWDREFYGYTF. The CDR3 DNA is TGTGCCAGTAGTATATGGGACAGGGAGTTCTATGGCTACACCTTC.

The CDR3 protein is CASSLASGNVGSPLHF. The CDR3 DNA reads TGTGCCAGCAGCTTAGCTAGTGGAAACGTAGGATCACCCCTCCACTTT. The chain joins TRBV7-3 to TRBJ1-6; D is ambiguous. The CDR3 is made up of 16 amino acids. Germline CDR1 SGHTA, CDR2 FQGTGA. Trimming shortened V by 2 bases and J by 10 bases, and 18 bases separated the two germline ends.

This clone was seen a few times. The V and J genes are TRBV5-6 and TRBJ1-2, with TRBD1 matching 8 bases. The CDR3 spans 14 residues. The J segment lost 7 bases and the V segment lost 3 bases, leaving 8 bases of the junction unmatched. Germline CDR1 reads SGHDT; CDR2 reads YYEEEE. CDR3 coding DNA: TGTGCCAGCAGCTCGCTTCAGGGGGCGATTGGCTACACCTTC. Translation gives CASSSLQGAIGYTF. The full variable domain, with the rest looked up from reference TRBV5-6 and TRBJ1-2, is DAGVTQSPTHLIKTRGQQVTLRCSPKSGHDTVSWYQQALGQGPQFIFQYYEEEERQRGNFPDRFSGHQFPNYSSELNVNALLLGDSALYLCASSSLQGAIGYTFGSGTRLTVV.

This clone was detected once. V is TRBV18 and J is TRBJ1-1; 8 nucleotides align to TRBD1. J lost 2 bases, V lost 1 base, and 3 bases had no gene match. The CDR3 totals 15 residues. Per the germline V gene, CDR1 is KGHSH and CDR2 is LQKENI. The CDR3 DNA reads TGTGCCAGCTCACCACAAGGACAGGGAAACACTGAAGCTTTCTTT. It encodes CASSPQGQGNTEAFF.

The chain is built from TRBV6-6 and TRBJ1-1; D is perhaps TRBD1 (6 bases). V was trimmed by 5 bases and J by 0 bases, leaving 10 bases between them. Germline V gene sequence: CDR1 MNHNY, CDR2 SVGAGI (reference sequence). The CDR3 covers 14 residues. CDR3 sequence reads: CASSLRGMNTEAFF. DNA for the CDR3: TGTGCCAGCAGTCTCAGGGGAATGAACACTGAAGCTTTCTTT.

The rearrangement joins TRBV2 to TRBJ1-5; D possibly corresponds to TRBD1 (5 bases). CDR3 length equals 18 residues. CDR1 and CDR2 (germline): SNHLY, FYNNEI. V gave up 1 base and J gave up 5 bases, with 21 bases separating them. CDR3 DNA sequence: TGTGCCAGCAGTGAAGGGGACTCTTTAGCTTTAGGTCATCAGCCCCAGCATTTT. Translation: CASSEGDSLALGHQPQHF.

This chain uses TRBV18 with TRBJ1-1, with a tentative D call TRBD1 (5 bases). The germline gives CDR1 KGHSH, CDR2 LQKENI. The V gene lost 4 bases and the J gene lost 5 bases, with 14 bases spanning the gap. The CDR3 extends over 14 amino acids. Here the CDR3 reads CASSRPTGGTEAFF. The CDR3 bases are TGTGCCAGCTCACGTCCGACGGGGGGGACTGAAGCTTTCTTT.

J is TRBJ1-1 and V is TRBV19; unclear D gene. The CDR3 is 14 residues long. Germline CDR1 reads LNHDA; CDR2 reads SQIVND (reference sequence). V lost 5 bases to trimming and J lost 3 bases, with 13 bases between them. The CDR3 is CASSERVRDTEAFF. The DNA for the CDR3 is TGTGCCAGTAGTGAGAGGGTGAGGGACACTGAAGCTTTCTTT.

DNA for the CDR3: TGTGCCAGCAGCTTAGGAGATACCGGCAATCAGCCCCAGCATTTT. Amino acid sequence: CASSLGDTGNQPQHF. V and J are TRBV7-2 and TRBJ1-5, with no clear D. The CDR3 consists of 15 residues. Trimming left V 1 base short and J 2 bases short, with 9 bases between. Germline assignment: CDR1 SGHTA and CDR2 FQGNSA.

CDR3 in DNA: TGTGCCAGCAGTTTATTGGTAGTAGGTCAGACCCAGTACTTC. This encodes CASSLLVVGQTQYF. J is TRBJ2-5 and V is TRBV28; D call uncertain. V lost 1 base and J lost 6, with 12 bases in between. The CDR3 has 14 residues. Germline values: CDR1 MDHEN, CDR2 SYDVKM.

The chain is built from TRBV6-2 or TRBV6-3 and TRBJ2-7; 7 bases line up with TRBD2. The length of the CDR3 is 15 residues. CDR1 MNHEY and CDR2 SVGEGT come from the germline V gene. The J segment lost 3 bases and the V segment lost 2 bases, leaving 7 bases of the junction unmatched. The CDR3 here is CASSYNRGGYYEQYV. The CDR3, as DNA: TGTGCCAGCAGTTACAACCGCGGGGGTTACTACGAGCAGTACGTC.

This chain connects TRBV7-9 to TRBJ1-5, with 7 positions matching TRBD1. Germline loops: CDR1 SEHNR, CDR2 FQNEAQ (reference sequence). V gave up 5 bases and J gave up 6 bases; unmatched junction bases: 10. This CDR3 has 15 residues. CDR3 loop: CASSQDRVWAQPQHF. The CDR3 DNA sequence: TGTGCCAGCAGCCAAGACAGGGTTTGGGCTCAGCCCCAGCATTTT.

This chain joins TRBV15 and TRBJ1-3, with no clear D. Trimming removed 1 base from V and 7 bases from J, with 11 bases in between. This CDR3 spans 14 amino acids. Germline V gene lookup returns CDR1 LNHNV and CDR2 YYDKDF (reference sequence). CDR3 sequence reads: CATSRAEGRNTIYF. CDR3 in DNA: TGTGCCACCAGCAGAGCTGAAGGGAGGAACACCATATATTTT. Supplemented by reference TRBV15 and TRBJ1-3, the full variable domain reads DAMVIQNPRYQVTQFGKPVTLSCSQTLNHNVMYWYQQKSSQAPKLLFHYYDKDFNNEADTPDNFQSRRPNTSFCFLDIRSPGLGDTAMYLCATSRAEGRNTIYFGEGSWLTVV.